These 22 T cell receptor beta chains were all obtained from the same sample, sequenced in a study of CXCR3-negative and CXCR3-positive naive CD8 T cells (dated by TCRdb to 2018 to 2020). The research as a whole found: Compared with CXCR3-negative naive cells, CXCR3-positive naive cells had TRB CDR3s with higher hydrophobicity (lower Kidera factor 4), lower energy, and higher strength and volume indices.

For sequencing, a NextSeq 550 was employed. The Human TCR Profiling Kit (MiLaboratory) was used to make UMI-labeled 5' RACE TRB cDNA libraries. TCRdb reprocessed the reads, reporting each CDR3 protein sequence once and no DNA. In this sample's table one finds 120,000 to 150,000 distinct CDR3 sequences. The ten largest make up over 0.25% of the sample. No antigen has been assigned to these receptors. Sequencing was performed on naive CXCR3+ CD8+ T cells from blood. In the paper's terms, the cell subset or site label means: CD45RO-CCR7+CD27+CD95- naive CD8+ T cells expressing CXCR3 (TNR3+). Receptors were obtained from a human donor in good health. Some clones in this sample may be carry-over from other donors' samples.

The CDR3: CASREDRTVVYEQYF. The rearrangement joins TRBV21-1 to TRBJ2-7; the TRBD1 assignment by TCRdb is unverifiable without DNA. TRBV21-1 is a pseudogene. The CDR3 is 15 residues long.

The chain is built from TRBV15 and TRBJ2-4; the TCRdb D gene call, TRBD1, has no DNA to confirm it. The CDR3 extends over 13 amino acids. Germline assignment: CDR1 LNHNV and CDR2 YYDKDF (reference sequence). The CDR3 region is CATSRGQVDIQYF.

The chain employs TRBV11-2 and TRBJ2-2; TCRdb picks TRBD1, but there is no DNA to check that call. Germline-derived CDR1 and CDR2 are SGHAT and FQNNGV. The CDR3 has 16 residues. The CDR3 reads CASSPPDRVGTGELFF.

The chain uses TRBV24-1 and TRBJ2-6; without DNA, the TCRdb call of TRBD1 cannot be checked. This CDR3 has 15 amino acids. Germline loops: CDR1 KGHDR, CDR2 SFDVKD. CDR3 sequence reads: CATSGGVSGANVLTF.

This sequence joins TRBV6-2 or TRBV6-3 and TRBJ2-7. Germline V gene sequence: CDR1 MNHEY, CDR2 SVGEGT. The CDR3 spans 15 residues. The CDR3 is CASSYSSANYYEQYF.

V and J are TRBV11-1 and TRBJ2-1; there is no DNA to check the TCRdb D call of TRBD2. This CDR3 region has 14 residues. The germline V gene has CDR1 SGHAT and CDR2 FQDESV (reference sequence). CDR3 residues: CASSFEREVDEQFF.

The V and J genes are TRBV29-1 and TRBJ2-6; there is no DNA to check the TCRdb D call of TRBD1. The CDR3 spans 14 residues. The germline V gene encodes CDR1 SQVTM and CDR2 ANQGSEA. The CDR3 sequence is CSVVPGAGANVLTF.

The rearrangement joins TRBV5-1 to TRBJ2-7; TCRdb's D call, TRBD2, is unchecked because there is no DNA. Looked up from germline, CDR1 is SGHRS and CDR2 is YFSETQ. This CDR3 spans 15 amino acids. CDR3 amino acids: CASSWGTASSYEQYF.

J is TRBJ1-1 and V is TRBV10-3; TCRdb outputs TRBD1, but without DNA this stays unchecked. This CDR3 is 13 amino acids long. Looked up from germline, CDR1 is ENHRY and CDR2 is SYGVKD. CDR3 amino acids: CAISGQGETEAFF.

V and J are TRBV25-1 and TRBJ1-1. The CDR3 has 17 amino acids. CDR1 and CDR2 (germline): MGHDK, SYGVNS. The CDR3: CASSEYVWVNSNGEALF.

The chain couples TRBV20-1 to TRBJ2-7; TCRdb's D call, TRBD2, is unchecked because there is no DNA. The CDR3 is 17 residues long. Germline-derived CDR1 and CDR2 are DFQATT and SNEGSKA (reference sequence). CDR3 residues: CSARPRTSGLPSDEQYF.

This sequence joins TRBV18 and TRBJ2-1. CDR1 and CDR2 (germline): KGHSH, LQKENI. CDR3 size: 12 residues. The CDR3 region is CASSPPDDEQFF.

The rearrangement uses TRBV25-1 and TRBJ1-1. Germline CDR1 MGHDK, CDR2 SYGVNS. The CDR3 runs to 13 residues. The CDR3 spells CASSPWGNTEAFF.

The chain has TRBV6-5 and TRBJ2-1; without DNA, the TCRdb call of TRBD1 cannot be checked. Germline assignment: CDR1 MNHEY and CDR2 SVGAGI. The CDR3 runs to 16 residues. The CDR3 spells CASSYSGTGVYNEHLF.

The chain uses TRBV11-2 and TRBJ1-2; no DNA is available, so the TRBD1 call from TCRdb remains unchecked. The CDR3 sequence is 12 residues long. Per germline, CDR1 SGHAT and CDR2 FQNNGV. The chain's CDR3 is CASSSGRDGYTF.

J is TRBJ2-3 and V is TRBV28; TCRdb outputs TRBD1, but without DNA this stays unchecked. CDR3 length equals 14 residues. Germline V gene sequence: CDR1 MDHEN, CDR2 SYDVKM. CDR3: CASSLQGDTDTQYF. Supplemented by reference TRBV28 and TRBJ2-3, the full variable domain reads DVKVTQSSRYLVKRTGEKVFLECVQDMDHENMFWYRQDPGLGLRLIYFSYDVKMKEKGDIPEGYSVSREKKERFSLILESASTNQTSMYLCASSLQGDTDTQYFGPGTRLTVL.

CDR3 region: CASIQTGVYGYTF. The chain uses TRBV12-3 or TRBV12-4 and TRBJ1-2; TCRdb outputs TRBD1, but without DNA this stays unchecked. The CDR3 has 13 residues.

This sequence joins TRBV27 and TRBJ2-7; there is no DNA to check the TCRdb D call of TRBD1. From germline, CDR1 is MNHEY and CDR2 SMNVEV (reference sequence). The CDR3 covers 13 residues. The CDR3 loop reads CASAGGPWVEQYF.

The chain recombines TRBV20-1 with TRBJ1-6. The V gene's germline CDR1 is DFQATT and CDR2 SNEGSKA (reference sequence). This CDR3 comprises 16 residues. CDR3 protein: CSARDFSLDGGSPLHF.

This rearrangement joins TRBV15 to TRBJ2-5; the D gene TCRdb calls, TRBD1, cannot be checked with no DNA. Germline CDR1 LNHNV, CDR2 YYDKDF (reference sequence). The CDR3 has 16 residues. The CDR3 loop reads CATSINRDRGAETQYF.

The genes are TRBV25-1 and TRBJ1-5; absent DNA, TCRdb's TRBD1 call cannot be checked. The length of the CDR3 is 14 residues. The germline V gene has CDR1 MGHDK and CDR2 SYGVNS. The CDR3 spells CASSLTGANQPQHF.

This chain joins TRBV29-1 and TRBJ1-1; the D gene TCRdb calls, TRBD1, cannot be checked with no DNA. CDR3 length equals 11 residues. CDR1 and CDR2 (germline): SQVTM, ANQGSEA. The CDR3 sequence: CSAKGGAEAFF.